The 17 T cell receptor beta chains presented below share a single source sample, sequenced in a study of T cells after yellow fever vaccination. TCRdb used MiXCR to reprocess the 5' RACE reads, holding one entry per CDR3 protein. The repertoire consists of 250,000 to 350,000 distinct CDR3 sequences, with around 7% occurring once and the leading ten covering 18%. The sequencing here drew on PBMCs, taken more than 35 days after the first yellow fever vaccination. These receptors all come from a man aged 18 to 29 who received the YFV17D yellow fever vaccine.

This clonotype was seen more than once but under ten times. In nucleotides, the CDR3 is TGTGCCAGCAGTTTAGTAGGGTTGGATGAGCAGTTCTTC. Protein product: CASSLVGLDEQFF. The rearrangement links TRBV12-3 or TRBV12-4 to TRBJ2-1; D gene uncertain. The CDR3 loop spans 13 amino acids. Between the trimmed V and J ends, which lost 1 base and 8 bases, there was a span of 9 bases.

This chain uses TRBV4-1 with TRBJ2-7, with 12 bases aligning to TRBD2. This CDR3 is built from 16 residues. With V trimmed by 6 bases and J by 3 bases, 9 bases remained unmatched. From germline, CDR1 is MGHRA and CDR2 YSYEKL. CDR3 amino acids: CASRARTSGGIYEQYF. The CDR3, as DNA: TGCGCCAGCAGGGCACGCACTAGCGGGGGGATCTACGAGCAGTACTTC.

This clonotype appeared many times. The chain joins TRBV3-1 to TRBJ1-6; maybe TRBD1 (5 bases). V dropped 6 bases and J dropped 7 bases, with 16 bases sitting between them. CDR1 is LGHDT and CDR2 is YNNKEL in the germline V gene (reference sequence). The CDR3 totals 15 residues. CDR3 amino acids: CASSPPAGTNSPLHF. The CDR3 bases are TGTGCCAGCAGTCCACCAGCGGGGACGAATTCACCCCTCCACTTT.

This clonotype occurred a few times. The genes are TRBV7-2 and TRBJ2-5, with D possibly being TRBD2 (6 bases). This CDR3 spans 14 amino acids. With 6 bases removed from V and 0 bases from J, the gap between germline ends came to 11 bases. CDR1 is SGHTA and CDR2 is FQGNSA in the germline V gene. CDR3 sequence (DNA): TGTGCCAGCAGTTCGGGGGTGTACCAAGAGACCCAGTACTTC. Translating it yields CASSSGVYQETQYF.

The chain combines TRBV9 with TRBJ2-7; a weak D match, TRBD1 (6 bases). This CDR3 is 12 amino acids long. Per germline, CDR1 SGDLS and CDR2 YYNGEE. Trimming shortened V by 3 bases and J by 6 bases, and 10 bases separated the two germline ends. The DNA of the CDR3 is TGTGCCAGCAGCGCACAGGGTTCCGAGCAGTACTTC. Translated, it gives CASSAQGSEQYF.

The chain couples TRBV12-3 or TRBV12-4 to TRBJ2-3, with 11 bases identical to TRBD2. V lost 6 bases, J lost 3 bases, and 5 bases stayed unmatched. CDR3 length: 15 amino acids. The CDR3 DNA sequence: TGTGCCAGCAGCACGACTAGCGGGGTTACAGATACGCAGTATTTT. It translates to CASSTTSGVTDTQYF.

This clonotype appeared many times. The V and J genes are TRBV20-1 and TRBJ1-3; D gene ambiguous. The CDR3 covers 12 residues. V lost 2 bases, J lost 0 bases, and 2 bases lay in between. Germline V gene lookup returns CDR1 DFQATT and CDR2 SNEGSKA (reference sequence). CDR3 protein: CSARTSGNTIYF. CDR3 bases: TGCAGTGCTAGAACCTCTGGAAACACCATATATTTT.

This clonotype was counted ten times or more. V gene TRBV12-3 or TRBV12-4 combines with J gene TRBJ2-5; 9 nucleotides match TRBD2. The CDR3 sequence is 14 residues long. The V gene end was trimmed by 3 bases and the J gene end by 2 bases; junction bases not matched to a gene: 1. CDR3 residues: CASSFSGGQETQYF. The CDR3, as DNA: TGTGCCAGCAGTTTCAGCGGGGGGCAAGAGACCCAGTACTTC.

The V call is TRBV24-1, the J call TRBJ1-2; D is perhaps TRBD1 (5 bases). This CDR3 comprises 15 residues. Per germline, CDR1 KGHDR and CDR2 SFDVKD. V was clipped by 2 bases and J by 2 bases, with 11 bases between them. The DNA for the CDR3 is TGTGCCACCAGTGATTCCGGGGCGGGAAACTATGGCTACACCTTC. Translation: CATSDSGAGNYGYTF.

This clonotype was observed a few times. The chain employs TRBV7-2 and TRBJ1-2; tentatively, D is TRBD1 (5 bases). This CDR3 has 14 amino acids. Trimming cost V 5 bases and J 3 bases, with 13 bases left between them. Germline CDR1 is SGHTA and CDR2 is FQGNSA. The CDR3 protein is CASSGGTGHYGYTF. The DNA for the CDR3 is TGTGCCAGCAGCGGAGGGACGGGTCACTATGGCTACACCTTC.

This clonotype was detected ten times or more. The chain combines TRBV7-3 with TRBJ1-2; maybe TRBD1 (5 bases). The ends were cut back, 5 bases at V and 7 bases at J, with 26 bases in the middle. CDR1 and CDR2 (germline): SGHTA, FQGTGA. The CDR3 is made up of 17 amino acids. Written as DNA, the CDR3 is TGTGCCAGCAGCCAACACCGCCCCGACGGGGCCCCCGGTGGCTACACCTTC. Encoded protein: CASSQHRPDGAPGGYTF.

This clonotype has only a few counts. CDR3 nucleotide sequence: TGTGCCAGCAGGGGACTAGCCTCCTACAATGAGCAGTTCTTC. Its protein product is CASRGLASYNEQFF. The rearrangement links TRBV12-3 or TRBV12-4 to TRBJ2-1; 9 positions agree with TRBD2. The CDR3 runs 14 residues. J gave up 0 bases and V 6 bases, and 0 bases lay outside the gene matches.

This clonotype was picked up a small number of times. CDR3 region: CSATSTSRGDTQYF. CDR3 DNA: TGCAGTGCTACCTCGACCAGCCGGGGAGATACGCAGTATTTT. The chain links TRBV20-1 to TRBJ2-3, with a weak D call TRBD2 (5 bases). Germline loops: CDR1 DFQATT, CDR2 SNEGSKA (reference sequence). Between the trimmed V and J ends, which lost 4 bases and 5 bases, there was a span of 16 bases. The CDR3 extends over 14 amino acids.

This clonotype was counted many times. The chain recombines TRBV7-2 with TRBJ2-7; D may be TRBD1 (7 bases). The CDR3 loop spans 15 amino acids. V gave up 8 bases and J gave up 5 bases, with 22 bases separating them. The germline V gene encodes CDR1 SGHTA and CDR2 FQGNSA. Here the CDR3 reads CASEPNPTGRNEQYV. CDR3 nucleotides: TGTGCCAGCGAACCTAACCCGACAGGGAGGAACGAGCAGTACGTC.

This clonotype was found a few times. The CDR3 coding sequence is TGTGCCAGCAGCACTAGGGACCGCAAATATACGCAGTATTTT. Its translation is CASSTRDRKYTQYF. V and J are TRBV7-8 and TRBJ2-3; possibly TRBD1 or TRBD2 for D (5 bases each). Germline V lookup: CDR1 SGHVS, CDR2 FQNEAQ. The ends were cut back, 5 bases at V and 7 bases at J, with 16 bases in the middle. The CDR3 is 14 amino acids.

The chain has TRBV10-3 and TRBJ1-6; 7 positions match TRBD1. Germline lookup yields CDR1 ENHRY and CDR2 SYGVKD. V dropped 3 bases and J dropped 7; count of bases not matched to a gene: 12. This CDR3 has 17 residues. CDR3 sequence reads: CAISDPDRVVGNSPLHF. CDR3 DNA sequence: TGTGCCATCAGTGACCCCGACAGGGTCGTAGGCAATTCACCCCTCCACTTT.

This clonotype has at least ten counts. In DNA, the CDR3 is TGTGCCAGCAGCTTTACCGGGTCTGGAAGCGAGCAGTACTTC. It is translated as CASSFTGSGSEQYF. The chain employs TRBV7-9 and TRBJ2-7; D remains ambiguous. Germline-derived CDR1 and CDR2 are SEHNR and FQNEAQ (reference sequence). Trimming cost V 3 bases and J 6 bases, with 15 bases left between them. The CDR3 runs 14 residues.